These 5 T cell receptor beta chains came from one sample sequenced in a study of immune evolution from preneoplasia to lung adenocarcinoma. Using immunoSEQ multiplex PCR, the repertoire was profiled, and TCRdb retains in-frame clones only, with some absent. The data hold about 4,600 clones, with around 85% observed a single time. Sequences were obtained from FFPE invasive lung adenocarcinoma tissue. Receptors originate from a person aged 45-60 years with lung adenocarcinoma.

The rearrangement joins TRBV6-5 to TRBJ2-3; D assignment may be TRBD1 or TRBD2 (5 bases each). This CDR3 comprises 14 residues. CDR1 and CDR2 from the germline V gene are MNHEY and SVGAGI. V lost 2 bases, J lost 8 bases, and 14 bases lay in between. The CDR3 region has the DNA TGTGCCAGCAGTTACCGGGGCCAAGATGGTACGCAGTATTTT. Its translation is CASSYRGQDGTQYF.

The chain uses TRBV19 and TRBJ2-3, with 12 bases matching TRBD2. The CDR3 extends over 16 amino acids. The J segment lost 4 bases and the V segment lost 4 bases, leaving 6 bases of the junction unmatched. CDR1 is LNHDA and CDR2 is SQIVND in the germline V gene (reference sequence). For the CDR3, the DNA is TGTGCCAGTAGTAGGACTAGCGGGATGGTGGCAGATACGCAGTATTTT. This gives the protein CASSRTSGMVADTQYF.

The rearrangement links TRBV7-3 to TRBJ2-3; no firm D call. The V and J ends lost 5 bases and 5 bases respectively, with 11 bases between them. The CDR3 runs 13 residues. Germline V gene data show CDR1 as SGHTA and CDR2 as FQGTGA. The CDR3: CASSLIAVDTQYF. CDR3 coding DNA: TGTGCCAGCAGCCTTATCGCAGTAGATACGCAGTATTTT.

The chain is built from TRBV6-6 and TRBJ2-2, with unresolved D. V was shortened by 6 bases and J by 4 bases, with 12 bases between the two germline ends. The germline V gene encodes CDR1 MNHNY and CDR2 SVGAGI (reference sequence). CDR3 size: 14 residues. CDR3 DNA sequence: TGTGCCAGCAGGACTGAAAGAGGCACCGGGGAGCTGTTTTTT. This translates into CASRTERGTGELFF.

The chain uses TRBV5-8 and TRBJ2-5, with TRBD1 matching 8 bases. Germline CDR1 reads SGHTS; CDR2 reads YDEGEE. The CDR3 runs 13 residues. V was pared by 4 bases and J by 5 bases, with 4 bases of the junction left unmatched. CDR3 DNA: TGTGCCAGCAGCGTCACAGGGGGGGAGACCCAGTACTTC. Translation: CASSVTGGETQYF.